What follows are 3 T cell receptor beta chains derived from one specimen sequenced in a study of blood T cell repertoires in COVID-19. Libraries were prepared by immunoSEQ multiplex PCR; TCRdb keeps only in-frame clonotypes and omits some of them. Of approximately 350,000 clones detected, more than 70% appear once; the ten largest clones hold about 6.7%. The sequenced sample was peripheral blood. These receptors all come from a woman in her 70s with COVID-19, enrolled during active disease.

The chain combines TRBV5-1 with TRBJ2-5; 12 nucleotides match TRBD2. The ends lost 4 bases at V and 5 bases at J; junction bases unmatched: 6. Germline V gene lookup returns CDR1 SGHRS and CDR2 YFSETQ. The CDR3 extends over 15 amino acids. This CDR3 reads CASSASGGVRETQYF. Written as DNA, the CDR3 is TGCGCCAGCAGCGCTAGCGGGGGGGTTCGGGAGACCCAGTACTTC.

CDR3 residues: CASSQEMDRVGYGYTF. The CDR3 DNA follows: TGCGCCAGCAGCCAGGAGATGGACAGGGTAGGGTATGGCTACACCTTC. The rearrangement links TRBV4-3 to TRBJ1-2; 8 bases are a match to TRBD1. Germline loops: CDR1 LGHNA, CDR2 YSLEER. CDR3 length: 16 amino acids. V gave up 3 bases and J gave up 5 bases; unmatched junction bases: 11.

The CDR3 region has the DNA TGTGCCAGCAGCCATCGACAGGGATTGAACACTGAAGCTTTCTTT. Its translation: CASSHRQGLNTEAFF. The rearrangement joins TRBV7-9 to TRBJ1-1; 7 bases agree with TRBD1. Germline V CDR1 and CDR2: SEHNR, FQNEAQ (reference sequence). The CDR3 totals 15 residues. J was trimmed by 0 bases and V by 5 bases; bases with no gene match: 6.